The 5 T cell receptor beta chains presented below share a single source sample, sequenced in a study of shared clonotypes between healthy human individuals. This table comes from immunoSEQ multiplex PCR, and its TCRdb copy is limited to in-frame clones, with some not included. This sample has roughly 700,000 clones; under 80% occur once, and the top ten carry 1.5% to 2%. The sequencing input was memory CD4+ T cells sorted from blood. Sample subset: CD45RA-negative fraction. The receptors derive from a woman between 25 and 40 years old in good health.

The chain joins TRBV28 to TRBJ2-3, with D perhaps TRBD1 or TRBD2 (5 bases each). Per germline, CDR1 MDHEN and CDR2 SYDVKM. The CDR3 length is 15 residues. V gave up 7 bases and J gave up 6 bases, with 20 bases separating them. The DNA of the CDR3 is TGTGCCAGCACCTCTACAGGATGGGAGAGGGATACGCAGTATTTT. It is translated as CASTSTGWERDTQYF. The full variable domain, completed using reference TRBV28 and TRBJ2-3, is DVKVTQSSRYLVKRTGEKVFLECVQDMDHENMFWYRQDPGLGLRLIYFSYDVKMKEKGDIPEGYSVSREKKERFSLILESASTNQTSMYLCASTSTGWERDTQYFGPGTRLTVL.

This clone was seen at least ten times. At one of its ends the junction is not consistent with the germline gene, which may arise from a read error. The chain carries TRBV25-1 and TRBJ2-7; no firm D call. Germline CDR1 and CDR2: MGHDK and SYGVNS. The CDR3 length is 11 residues. The CDR3 DNA is TGTGCCAGCAGTGATCACCGGGCGGAAAACTTC. It yields the protein CASSDHRAENF.

The rearrangement uses TRBV29-1 and TRBJ1-1; D unresolved. V was cut by 4 bases and J by 8 bases, with 23 bases left in between. The CDR3 consists of 15 residues. The germline CDR1 and CDR2 sequences are SQVTM and ANQGSEA. CDR3 nucleotide sequence: TGCAGCGTTGGCACGCTCGGCCGGGCGCTGACAGAAGCTTTCTTT. Protein product: CSVGTLGRALTEAFF.

The chain couples TRBV11-2 to TRBJ1-4; D not resolved. Germline loops: CDR1 SGHAT, CDR2 FQNNGV. The length of the CDR3 is 14 residues. V shed 5 bases and J shed 5 bases, with 12 bases lying between them. CDR3 sequence: CASSPRAVNEKLFF. Written as DNA, the CDR3 is TGTGCCAGCAGCCCGCGGGCAGTGAATGAAAAACTGTTTTTT. Based on the CDR3 plus reference TRBV11-2 and TRBJ1-4, the full variable domain is EAGVAQSPRYKIIEKRQSVAFWCNPISGHATLYWYQQILGQGPKLLIQFQNNGVVDDSQLPKDRFSAERLKGVDSTLKIQPAKLEDSAVYLCASSPRAVNEKLFFGSGTQLSVL.

This clone was seen a few times. V and J are TRBV19 and TRBJ1-1; the D is unclear. CDR3 length: 13 amino acids. The germline V gene encodes CDR1 LNHDA and CDR2 SQIVND (reference sequence). Trimming took 6 bases from V and 6 from J, leaving 14 bases between them. The CDR3 spells CASRVGGRAEAFF. In DNA, the CDR3 is TGTGCCAGTAGGGTAGGAGGACGCGCTGAAGCTTTCTTT.